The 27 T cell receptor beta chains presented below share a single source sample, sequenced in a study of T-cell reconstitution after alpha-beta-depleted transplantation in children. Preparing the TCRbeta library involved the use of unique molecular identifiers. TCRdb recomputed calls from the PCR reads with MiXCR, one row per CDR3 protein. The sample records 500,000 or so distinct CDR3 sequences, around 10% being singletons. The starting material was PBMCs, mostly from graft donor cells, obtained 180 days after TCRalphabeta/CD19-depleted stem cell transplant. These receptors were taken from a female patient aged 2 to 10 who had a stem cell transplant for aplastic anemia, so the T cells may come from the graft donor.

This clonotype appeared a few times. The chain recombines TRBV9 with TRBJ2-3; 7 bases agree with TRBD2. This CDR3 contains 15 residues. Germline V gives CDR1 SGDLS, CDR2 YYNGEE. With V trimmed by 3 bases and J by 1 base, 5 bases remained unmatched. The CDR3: CASSGSLAGTDTQYF. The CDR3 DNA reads TGTGCCAGCAGCGGGTCTCTAGCGGGCACAGATACGCAGTATTTT. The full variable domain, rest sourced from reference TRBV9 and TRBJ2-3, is DSGVTQTPKHLITATGQRVTLRCSPRSGDLSVYWYQQSLDQGLQFLIQYYNGEERAKGNILERFSAQQFPDLHSELNLSSLELGDSALYFCASSGSLAGTDTQYFGPGTRLTVL.

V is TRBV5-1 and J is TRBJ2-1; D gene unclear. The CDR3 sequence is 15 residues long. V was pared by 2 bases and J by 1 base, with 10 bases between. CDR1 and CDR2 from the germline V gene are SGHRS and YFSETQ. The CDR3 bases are TGCGCCAGCAGCTTCGATCCTTCTTCCTACAATGAGCAGTTCTTC. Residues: CASSFDPSSYNEQFF.

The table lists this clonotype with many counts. The CDR3 DNA follows: TGCAGCGTTGACAGCGGGACTGGTAACACAGATACGCAGTATTTT. This sequence encodes CSVDSGTGNTDTQYF. This rearrangement joins TRBV29-1 to TRBJ2-3, with 7 bases aligning to TRBD2. This CDR3 region has 15 residues. J lost 2 bases, V lost 3 bases, and 8 bases had no gene match. From germline, CDR1 is SQVTM and CDR2 ANQGSEA.

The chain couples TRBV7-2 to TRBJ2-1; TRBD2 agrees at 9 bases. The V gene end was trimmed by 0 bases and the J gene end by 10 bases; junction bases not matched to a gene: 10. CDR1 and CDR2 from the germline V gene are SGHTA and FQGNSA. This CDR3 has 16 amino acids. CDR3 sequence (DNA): TGTGCCAGCAGCTTAGCAGGTAGCGGGGGTTCAGGGGAGCAGTTCTTC. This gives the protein CASSLAGSGGSGEQFF.

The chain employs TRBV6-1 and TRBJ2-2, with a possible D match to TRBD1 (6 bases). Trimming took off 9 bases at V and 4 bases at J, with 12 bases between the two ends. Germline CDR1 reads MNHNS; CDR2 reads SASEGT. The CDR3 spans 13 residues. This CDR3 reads CASSTGFTGELFF. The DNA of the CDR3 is TGTGCCAGTTCTACAGGGTTCACCGGGGAGCTGTTTTTT.

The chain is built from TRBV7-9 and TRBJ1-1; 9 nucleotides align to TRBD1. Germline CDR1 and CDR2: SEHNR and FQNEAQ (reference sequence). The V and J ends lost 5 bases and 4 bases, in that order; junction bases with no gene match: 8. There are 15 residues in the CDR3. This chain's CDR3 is CASSGPGQGGTEAFF. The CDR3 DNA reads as TGTGCCAGCAGCGGGCCGGGACAGGGAGGCACTGAAGCTTTCTTT.

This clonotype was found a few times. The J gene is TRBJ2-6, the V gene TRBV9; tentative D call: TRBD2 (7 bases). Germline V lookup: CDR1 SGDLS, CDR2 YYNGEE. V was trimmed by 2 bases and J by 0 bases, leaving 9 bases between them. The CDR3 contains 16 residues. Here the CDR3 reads CASSVGGGSGANVLTF. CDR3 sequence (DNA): TGTGCCAGCAGCGTGGGAGGGGGCTCTGGGGCCAACGTCCTGACTTTC.

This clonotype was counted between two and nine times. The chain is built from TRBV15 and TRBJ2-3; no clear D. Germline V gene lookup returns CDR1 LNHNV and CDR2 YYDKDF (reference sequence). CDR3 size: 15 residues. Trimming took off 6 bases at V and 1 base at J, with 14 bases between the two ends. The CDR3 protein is CATRGSITRTDTQYF. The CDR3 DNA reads TGTGCCACCAGAGGAAGTATAACCCGCACAGATACGCAGTATTTT.

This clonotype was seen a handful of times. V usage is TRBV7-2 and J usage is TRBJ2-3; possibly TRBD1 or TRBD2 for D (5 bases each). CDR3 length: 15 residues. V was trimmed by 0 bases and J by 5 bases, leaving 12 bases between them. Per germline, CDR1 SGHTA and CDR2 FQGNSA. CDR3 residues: CASSLAGRVGDTQYF. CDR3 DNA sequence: TGTGCCAGCAGCTTAGCGGGACGCGTAGGAGATACGCAGTATTTT.

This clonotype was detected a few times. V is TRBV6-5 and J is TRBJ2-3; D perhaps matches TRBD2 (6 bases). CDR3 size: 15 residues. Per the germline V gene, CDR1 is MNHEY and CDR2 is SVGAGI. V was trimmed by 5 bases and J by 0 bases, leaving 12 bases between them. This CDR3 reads CASSSGRPSTDTQYF. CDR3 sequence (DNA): TGTGCCAGCAGTAGCGGGCGGCCCAGCACAGATACGCAGTATTTT.

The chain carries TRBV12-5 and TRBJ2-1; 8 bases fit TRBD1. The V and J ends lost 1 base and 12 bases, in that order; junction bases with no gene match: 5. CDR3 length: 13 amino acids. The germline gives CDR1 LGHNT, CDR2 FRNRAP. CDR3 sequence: CASGLGTGQGQFF. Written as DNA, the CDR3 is TGTGCTAGTGGTTTGGGGACAGGGCAGGGGCAGTTCTTC.

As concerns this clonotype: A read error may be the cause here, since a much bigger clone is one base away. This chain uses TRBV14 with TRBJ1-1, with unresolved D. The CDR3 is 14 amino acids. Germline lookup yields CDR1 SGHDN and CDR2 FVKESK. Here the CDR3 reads CATSQWMVRSEAFF. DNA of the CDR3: TGTGCCACCAGCCAATGGATGGTCCGGTCTGAAGCTTTCTTT.

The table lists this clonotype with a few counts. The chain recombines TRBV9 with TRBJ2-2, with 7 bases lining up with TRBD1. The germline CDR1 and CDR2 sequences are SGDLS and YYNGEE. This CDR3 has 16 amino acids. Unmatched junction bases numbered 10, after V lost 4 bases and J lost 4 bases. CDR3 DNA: TGTGCCAGCAGCTCGAGGGGGCAGGTGACCACCGGGGAGCTGTTTTTT. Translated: CASSSRGQVTTGELFF.

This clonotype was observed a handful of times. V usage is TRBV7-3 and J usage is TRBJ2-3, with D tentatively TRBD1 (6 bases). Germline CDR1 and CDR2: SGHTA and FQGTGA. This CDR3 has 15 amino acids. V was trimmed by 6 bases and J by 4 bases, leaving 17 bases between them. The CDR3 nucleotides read TGTGCCAGCAGACGTGACAGGAGTCGGCCAGATACGCAGTATTTT. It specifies CASRRDRSRPDTQYF.

DNA for the CDR3: TGCAGTGCTAGCCATCGGCTCTCCCTCAACACTGAAGCTTTCTTT. Its translation is CSASHRLSLNTEAFF. The rearrangement links TRBV20-1 to TRBJ1-1; D unresolved. Germline-derived CDR1 and CDR2 are DFQATT and SNEGSKA (reference sequence). Trimming took off 3 bases at V and 2 bases at J, with 16 bases between the two ends. This CDR3 contains 15 residues.

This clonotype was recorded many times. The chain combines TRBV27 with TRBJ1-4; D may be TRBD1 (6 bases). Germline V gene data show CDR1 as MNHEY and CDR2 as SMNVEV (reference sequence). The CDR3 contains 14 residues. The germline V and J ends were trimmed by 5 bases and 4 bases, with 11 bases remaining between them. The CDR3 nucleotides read TGTGCCAGCAGTACAGGGCTTAATAATGAAAAACTGTTTTTT. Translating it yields CASSTGLNNEKLFF.

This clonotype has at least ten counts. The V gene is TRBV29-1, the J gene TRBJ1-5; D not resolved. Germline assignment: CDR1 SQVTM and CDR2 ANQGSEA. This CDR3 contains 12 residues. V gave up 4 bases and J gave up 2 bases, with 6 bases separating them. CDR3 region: CSVAWGNQPQHF. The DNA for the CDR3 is TGCAGCGTTGCCTGGGGCAATCAGCCCCAGCATTTT.

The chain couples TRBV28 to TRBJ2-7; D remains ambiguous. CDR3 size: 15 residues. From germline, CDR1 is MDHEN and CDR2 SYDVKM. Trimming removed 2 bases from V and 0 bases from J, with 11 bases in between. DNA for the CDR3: TGTGCCAGCAGTTTAAGTCCAGGACGCTCCTACGAGCAGTACTTC. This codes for CASSLSPGRSYEQYF.

The CDR3 protein is CASSFLMRETQYF. For the CDR3, the DNA is TGTGCCAGCAGTTTTTTGATGCGAGAGACCCAGTACTTC. The chain couples TRBV28 to TRBJ2-5, with no clear D. This CDR3 region has 13 residues. Germline V CDR1 and CDR2: MDHEN, SYDVKM. V lost 3 bases, J lost 4 bases, and 9 bases lay in between.

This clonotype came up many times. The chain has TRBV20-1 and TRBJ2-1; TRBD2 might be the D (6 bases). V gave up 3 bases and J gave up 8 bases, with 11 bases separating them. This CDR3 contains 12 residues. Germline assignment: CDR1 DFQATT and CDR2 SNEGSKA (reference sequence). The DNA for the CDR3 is TGCAGTGCTAGTAGACTAGGGTATGAGCAGTTCTTC. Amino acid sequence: CSASRLGYEQFF.

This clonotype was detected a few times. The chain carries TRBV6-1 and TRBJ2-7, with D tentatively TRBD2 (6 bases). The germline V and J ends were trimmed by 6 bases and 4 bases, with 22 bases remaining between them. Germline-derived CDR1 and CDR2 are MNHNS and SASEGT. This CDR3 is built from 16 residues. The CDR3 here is CASSSPGGLGFYEQYF. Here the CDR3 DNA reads TGTGCCAGCAGCAGTCCCGGGGGTTTGGGCTTTTACGAGCAGTACTTC.

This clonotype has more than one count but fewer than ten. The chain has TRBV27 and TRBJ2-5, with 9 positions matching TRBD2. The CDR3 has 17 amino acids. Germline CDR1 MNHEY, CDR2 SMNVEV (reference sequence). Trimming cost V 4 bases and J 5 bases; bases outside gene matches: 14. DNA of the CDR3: TGTGCCAGCAGTTCACCTGGACTAGCGAGGGCTCCGGAGACCCAGTACTTC. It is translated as CASSSPGLARAPETQYF.

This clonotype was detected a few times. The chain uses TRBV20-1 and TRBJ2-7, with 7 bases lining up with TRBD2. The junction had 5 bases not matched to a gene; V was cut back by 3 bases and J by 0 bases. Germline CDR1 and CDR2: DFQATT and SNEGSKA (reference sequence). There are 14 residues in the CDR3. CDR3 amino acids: CSASPAGISYEQYF. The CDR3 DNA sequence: TGCAGTGCTAGTCCAGCGGGGATCTCCTACGAGCAGTACTTC.

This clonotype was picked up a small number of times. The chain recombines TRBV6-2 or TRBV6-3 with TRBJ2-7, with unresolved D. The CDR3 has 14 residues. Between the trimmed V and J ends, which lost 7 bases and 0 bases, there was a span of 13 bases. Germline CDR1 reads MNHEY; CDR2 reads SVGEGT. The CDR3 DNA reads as TGTGCCAGCATCGACCCAGGTTTCTCCTACGAGCAGTACGTC. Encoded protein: CASIDPGFSYEQYV.

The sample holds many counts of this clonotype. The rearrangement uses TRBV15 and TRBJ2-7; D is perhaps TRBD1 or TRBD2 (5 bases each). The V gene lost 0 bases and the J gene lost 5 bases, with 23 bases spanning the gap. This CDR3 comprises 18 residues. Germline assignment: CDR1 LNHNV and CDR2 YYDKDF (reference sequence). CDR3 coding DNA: TGTGCCACCAGCAGAGATGTGGGGGACGTCGAAGCCCTAAACGAGCAGTACTTC. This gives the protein CATSRDVGDVEALNEQYF.

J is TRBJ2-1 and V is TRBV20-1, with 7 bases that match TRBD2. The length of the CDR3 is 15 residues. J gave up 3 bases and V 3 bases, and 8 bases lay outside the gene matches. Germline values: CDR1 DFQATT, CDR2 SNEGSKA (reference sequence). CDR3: CSARRAGVDYNEQFF. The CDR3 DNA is TGCAGTGCTAGGCGGGCGGGAGTTGACTACAATGAGCAGTTCTTC.

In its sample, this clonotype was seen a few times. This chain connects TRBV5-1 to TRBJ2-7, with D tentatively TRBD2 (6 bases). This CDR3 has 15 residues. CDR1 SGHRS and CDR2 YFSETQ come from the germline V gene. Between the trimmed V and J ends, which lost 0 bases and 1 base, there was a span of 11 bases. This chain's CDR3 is CASSLDGSISYEQYV. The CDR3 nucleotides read TGCGCCAGCAGCTTGGACGGGAGTATATCCTACGAGCAGTACGTC.